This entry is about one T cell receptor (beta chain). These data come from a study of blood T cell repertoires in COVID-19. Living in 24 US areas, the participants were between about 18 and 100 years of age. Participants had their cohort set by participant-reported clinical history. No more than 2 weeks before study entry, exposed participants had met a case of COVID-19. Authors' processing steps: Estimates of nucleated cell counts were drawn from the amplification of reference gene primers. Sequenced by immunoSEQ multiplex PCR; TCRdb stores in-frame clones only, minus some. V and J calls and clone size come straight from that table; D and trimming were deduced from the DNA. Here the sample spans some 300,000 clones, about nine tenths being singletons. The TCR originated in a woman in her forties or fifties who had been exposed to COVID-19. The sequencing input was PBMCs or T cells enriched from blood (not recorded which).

The CDR3 protein is CASSGVGEGSPLHF. The CDR3 DNA sequence: TGTGCCAGCAGTGGAGTAGGGGAGGGGTCACCCCTCCACTTT. The chain carries TRBV2 and TRBJ1-6; possible D gene TRBD1, 5 bases. The ends were cut back, 4 bases at V and 10 bases at J, with 14 bases in the middle. Germline CDR1 is SNHLY and CDR2 is FYNNEI. The CDR3 contains 14 residues.